Presented here are 8 T cell receptor beta chains from one specimen sequenced in a study of blood T cell repertoires in COVID-19. TCRdb's copy holds only in-frame clones and misses some; the assay was immunoSEQ multiplex PCR. This table holds roughly 130,000 clones, around 80% found once. The sample was peripheral blood. All receptors come from a man aged 65 to 85 with acute or convalescent COVID-19.

The rearrangement uses TRBV20-1 and TRBJ2-1; D uncertain. CDR3 length: 12 amino acids. Trimming removed 3 bases from V and 8 bases from J, with 11 bases in between. Germline CDR1 and CDR2: DFQATT and SNEGSKA (reference sequence). CDR3 loop: CSASQAVDEQFF. CDR3 bases: TGCAGTGCTAGTCAGGCCGTGGATGAGCAGTTCTTC.

The chain employs TRBV3-1 (or the pseudogene TRBV3-2) and TRBJ1-2, with 9 bases aligning to TRBD1. Trimming cost V 5 bases and J 4 bases; bases outside gene matches: 5. CDR3 length: 14 amino acids. Germline loops: CDR1 LGHDT, CDR2 YNNKEL (reference sequence). CDR3 coding DNA: TGTGCCAGCAGCTCTTGGGGACAGGGCTATGGCTACACCTTC. Its protein product is CASSSWGQGYGYTF.

This chain uses TRBV12-5 with TRBJ1-5; TRBD1 matches at 9 bases. CDR3 size: 16 residues. Germline V gene data show CDR1 as LGHNT and CDR2 as FRNRAP. V dropped 6 bases and J dropped 5; count of bases not matched to a gene: 11. The DNA for the CDR3 is TGTGCTAGTGGCCAATTCCGGGACAGGGTGGATCAGCCCCAGCATTTT. Translating gives CASGQFRDRVDQPQHF. Together with reference TRBV12-5 and TRBJ1-5, the CDR3 gives the full variable domain: DARVTQTPRHKVTEMGQEVTMRCQPILGHNTVFWYRQTMMQGLELLAYFRNRAPLDDSGMPKDRFSAEMPDATLATLKIQPSEPRDSAVYFCASGQFRDRVDQPQHFGDGTRLSIL.

This clone came up once. The gene calls are TRBV4-2 and TRBJ2-3; 14 nucleotides align to TRBD2. This CDR3 region has 17 residues. Germline V gene data show CDR1 as LGHNA and CDR2 as YNFKEQ. After removal of 5 bases from V and 4 bases from J, the junction contained 8 bases not matched to a gene. CDR3 protein: CASSSRLAGGQADTQYF. The CDR3 DNA sequence: TGTGCCAGCAGCTCGCGACTAGCGGGGGGGCAAGCAGATACGCAGTATTTT.

The gene calls are TRBV27 and TRBJ1-1, with D uncertain. The germline V gene encodes CDR1 MNHEY and CDR2 SMNVEV (reference sequence). The CDR3 spans 14 residues. Trimming pared 3 bases from V and 2 bases from J, leaving 10 bases between. The CDR3 is CASSLSGRNTEAFF. CDR3 nucleotides: TGTGCCAGCAGTTTGAGCGGAAGAAACACTGAAGCTTTCTTT.

The chain employs TRBV11-2 and TRBJ2-4; D is uncertain. The CDR3 loop spans 15 amino acids. Per the germline V gene, CDR1 is SGHAT and CDR2 is FQNNGV. The germline V and J ends were trimmed by 2 bases and 3 bases, with 11 bases remaining between them. The CDR3 DNA reads as TGTGCCAGCAGCTTAATCCGAGGAGACAAAAACATTCAGTACTTC. Translating gives CASSLIRGDKNIQYF.

Here the CDR3 reads CASSTGQAYSGELFF. The CDR3 DNA is TGTGCCAGCAGCACCGGACAGGCTTACTCCGGGGAGCTGTTTTTT. J is TRBJ2-2 and V is TRBV9; 7 bases line up with TRBD1. Germline loops: CDR1 SGDLS, CDR2 YYNGEE. V was pared by 4 bases and J by 6 bases, with 9 bases of the junction left unmatched. The CDR3 consists of 15 residues. The full variable domain, completed using reference TRBV9 and TRBJ2-2, is DSGVTQTPKHLITATGQRVTLRCSPRSGDLSVYWYQQSLDQGLQFLIQYYNGEERAKGNILERFSAQQFPDLHSELNLSSLELGDSALYFCASSTGQAYSGELFFGEGSRLTVL.

The J gene is TRBJ2-5, the V gene TRBV24-1; TRBD1 might be the D (6 bases). Germline CDR1 and CDR2: KGHDR and SFDVKD. The CDR3 length is 14 residues. The germline V and J ends were trimmed by 2 bases and 3 bases, with 9 bases remaining between them. CDR3 protein: CATSDWTEEETQYF. CDR3 DNA: TGTGCCACCAGTGATTGGACAGAAGAAGAGACCCAGTACTTC.